Presented here are 4 T cell receptor beta chains from one specimen sequenced in a study of cytomegalovirus exposure and HLA in healthy donors. 60 Vbeta and 13 Jbeta primers were used in PCR. The method was immunoSEQ multiplex PCR; TCRdb's version includes in-frame clones alone and lacks a portion of them. Seen here are roughly 120,000 clones, about 81% observed once, and the top ten hold 1.1%. Sequenced material: PBMCs. These receptors were collected from a woman in her twenties or thirties in good health and CMV-seronegative.

Only a few counts were recorded for this clone. This chain joins TRBV7-8 and TRBJ1-5, with D perhaps TRBD1 (6 bases). V shed 5 bases and J shed 0 bases, with 14 bases lying between them. This CDR3 spans 16 amino acids. Per the germline V gene, CDR1 is SGHVS and CDR2 is FQNEAQ. The CDR3 DNA follows: TGTGCCAGCAGCCCGTGGACAGTGAATAGCAATCAGCCCCAGCATTTT. Its translation is CASSPWTVNSNQPQHF.

This sequence joins TRBV7-6 and TRBJ2-1; 7 bases agree with TRBD1. This CDR3 has 16 residues. From germline, CDR1 is SGHVS and CDR2 FNYEAQ. After removal of 5 bases from V and 4 bases from J, the junction contained 11 bases not matched to a gene. In nucleotides, the CDR3 is TGTGCCAGCAGCCCCAGGGACAGAGGAAGTTACAATGAGCAGTTCTTC. Translated: CASSPRDRGSYNEQFF.

The sample holds one count of this clone. The V call is TRBV27, the J call TRBJ2-6; 7 positions match TRBD1. This CDR3 is 15 amino acids long. Germline V gives CDR1 MNHEY, CDR2 SMNVEV (reference sequence). Trimming at V came to 6 bases and at J to 2 bases, leaving 4 bases not matched to a gene. The CDR3 loop reads CASRSGGAGANVLTF. In DNA form, the CDR3 reads TGTGCCAGCAGGTCAGGGGGAGCTGGGGCCAACGTCCTGACTTTC.

This chain uses TRBV7-2 with TRBJ2-1, with D possibly matching TRBD2 (6 bases). Germline loops: CDR1 SGHTA, CDR2 FQGNSA. Trimming pared 2 bases from V and 10 bases from J, leaving 15 bases between. The CDR3 has 14 amino acids. The CDR3 DNA sequence: TGTGCCAGCAGCTTAATTCTCACTAGCCCAGAGCAGTTCTTC. This codes for CASSLILTSPEQFF. The variable domain in full, with the rest retrieved from reference TRBV7-2 and TRBJ2-1, is GAGVSQSPSNKVTEKGKDVELRCDPISGHTALYWYRQSLGQGLEFLIYFQGNSAPDKSGLPSDRFSAERTGGSVSTLTIQRTQQEDSAVYLCASSLILTSPEQFFGPGTRLTVL.